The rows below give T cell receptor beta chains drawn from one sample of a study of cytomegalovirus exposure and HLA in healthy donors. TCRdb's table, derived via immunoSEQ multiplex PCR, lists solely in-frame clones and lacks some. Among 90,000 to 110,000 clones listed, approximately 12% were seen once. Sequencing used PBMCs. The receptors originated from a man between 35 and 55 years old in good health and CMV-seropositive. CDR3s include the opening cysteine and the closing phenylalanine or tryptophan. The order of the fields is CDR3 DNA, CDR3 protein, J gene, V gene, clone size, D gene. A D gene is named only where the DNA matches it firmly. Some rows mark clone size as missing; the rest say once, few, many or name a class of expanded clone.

CDR3nt: TGTGCCAGCTCACCCTTATCCGGCTCTGGAAACACCATATATTTT; CDR3aa: CASSPLSGSGNTIYF; j_gene: TRBJ1-3; v_gene: TRBV18; abundance: few; d_gene: NA
CDR3nt: TGTGCTAGTGGTTTGGTCGGGGATGAGCAGTTCTTC; CDR3aa: CASGLVGDEQFF; j_gene: TRBJ2-1; v_gene: TRBV12-5; abundance: NA; d_gene: NA
CDR3nt: TGCGCCAGCAGCATAGGGGACAGGGTAGCCGGGGAGCTGTTTTTT; CDR3aa: CASSIGDRVAGELFF; j_gene: TRBJ2-2; v_gene: TRBV5-1; abundance: few; d_gene: TRBD1
CDR3nt: TGCGCCAGCAGTAACAGGGTTGGGAACACTGAAGCTTTCTTT; CDR3aa: CASSNRVGNTEAFF; j_gene: TRBJ1-1; v_gene: TRBV10-2; abundance: NA; d_gene: NA
CDR3nt: TGTGCCAGCAGTCAGACGGCAGGGGAAGAGGAAAAACTGTTTTTT; CDR3aa: CASSQTAGEEEKLFF; j_gene: TRBJ1-4; v_gene: TRBV27; abundance: few; d_gene: NA
CDR3nt: TGTGCCAGTAGTATAGAGGCGGGTCAGGATCAGCCCCAGCATTTT; CDR3aa: CASSIEAGQDQPQHF; j_gene: TRBJ1-5; v_gene: TRBV19; abundance: NA; d_gene: NA
CDR3nt: TGTGCCAGCTCACCCTCGGGACAGGCAAAAGGAAACACCATATATTTT; CDR3aa: CASSPSGQAKGNTIYF; j_gene: TRBJ1-3; v_gene: TRBV18; abundance: few; d_gene: TRBD1
CDR3nt: TGTGCCATCAATTCCAGGGAATCCTACGAGCAGTACTTC; CDR3aa: CAINSRESYEQYF; j_gene: TRBJ2-7; v_gene: TRBV10-3; abundance: few; d_gene: NA
CDR3nt: TGTGCCAGCAGCCCGGGGTACCCCTACAATGAGCAGTTCTTC; CDR3aa: CASSPGYPYNEQFF; j_gene: TRBJ2-1; v_gene: TRBV7-6; abundance: once; d_gene: NA
CDR3nt: TGTGCCAGCTCACCAACGGGGACAGAAGCTTTCTTT; CDR3aa: CASSPTGTEAFF; j_gene: TRBJ1-1; v_gene: TRBV18; abundance: NA; d_gene: NA
CDR3nt: TGCGCCAGCAGCTTGGACGGAGGCCCTGGAAACACCATATATTTT; CDR3aa: CASSLDGGPGNTIYF; j_gene: TRBJ1-3; v_gene: TRBV5-1; abundance: NA; d_gene: NA
CDR3nt: TGTGCCAGCAGGTATTCCGCGCAGGGGACCACTGAAGCTTTCTTT; CDR3aa: CASRYSAQGTTEAFF; j_gene: TRBJ1-1; v_gene: TRBV6-5; abundance: NA; d_gene: NA
CDR3nt: TGTGCCACCAGCAGAGCTCCCGGGGGAGGGACGTACCAAGAGACCCAGTACTTC; CDR3aa: CATSRAPGGGTYQETQYF; j_gene: TRBJ2-5; v_gene: TRBV15; abundance: NA; d_gene: TRBD2
CDR3nt: TGTGCCAGCAGCTTAGGGGGACAGGGATATGGAGAGCAGTACTTC; CDR3aa: CASSLGGQGYGEQYF; j_gene: TRBJ2-7; v_gene: TRBV7-9; abundance: NA; d_gene: TRBD1
CDR3nt: TGTGCCAGTAGTATGGGCAGGGTCAAACTGTTTTTT; CDR3aa: CASSMGRVKLFF; j_gene: TRBJ1-4; v_gene: TRBV19; abundance: few; d_gene: NA
CDR3nt: TGTGCCAGAAGCTCAGAACTAGCGATCGGTGAGCAGTTCTTC; CDR3aa: CARSSELAIGEQFF; j_gene: TRBJ2-1; v_gene: TRBV5-3; abundance: few; d_gene: TRBD2
CDR3nt: TGTGCCACCCACGGGGTAGGGGGCTTTTCGCTAGGTACGCAGTATTTT; CDR3aa: CATHGVGGFSLGTQYF; j_gene: TRBJ2-3; v_gene: TRBV30; abundance: few; d_gene: TRBD1
CDR3nt: TGTGCCAGCAGAGGACAGGGCAATCAGCCCCAGCATTTT; CDR3aa: CASRGQGNQPQHF; j_gene: TRBJ1-5; v_gene: TRBV6-5; abundance: NA; d_gene: TRBD1
CDR3nt: TGCGCCAGCAGCCCAACTCTAAGGGGGGGAACCGGGGAGCTGTTTTTT; CDR3aa: CASSPTLRGGTGELFF; j_gene: TRBJ2-2; v_gene: TRBV5-1; abundance: NA; d_gene: NA
CDR3nt: TGCGCCAGCAGCCCCGGGGACAGGCCCCCTAACTATGGCTACACCTTC; CDR3aa: CASSPGDRPPNYGYTF; j_gene: TRBJ1-2; v_gene: TRBV5-1; abundance: NA; d_gene: TRBD1
CDR3nt: TGTGCCAGTGGACTAGCGGTCACAGATACGCAGTATTTT; CDR3aa: CASGLAVTDTQYF; j_gene: TRBJ2-3; v_gene: TRBV6-5; abundance: few; d_gene: TRBD2
CDR3nt: TGCGCCAGCAGCTTACAGGGGAGCTCTGGGGCCAACGTCCTGACTTTC; CDR3aa: CASSLQGSSGANVLTF; j_gene: TRBJ2-6; v_gene: TRBV5-1; abundance: few; d_gene: TRBD1
CDR3nt: TGTGCCAGCACCCTCCGGACTACCTACAATGAGCAGTTCTTC; CDR3aa: CASTLRTTYNEQFF; j_gene: TRBJ2-1; v_gene: TRBV13; abundance: few; d_gene: NA
CDR3nt: TGTGCCAGTACTGGGACTTTTTACAATGAGCAGTTCTTC; CDR3aa: CASTGTFYNEQFF; j_gene: TRBJ2-1; v_gene: TRBV6-1; abundance: NA; d_gene: NA
CDR3nt: TGCGCCAGCAGACCGACAGGGGGATCGGGCTATGGCTACACCTTC; CDR3aa: CASRPTGGSGYGYTF; j_gene: TRBJ1-2; v_gene: TRBV5-1; abundance: NA; d_gene: TRBD1
CDR3nt: TGCGCCAGCAGCTTGGGCAGATATGGCTACACCTTC; CDR3aa: CASSLGRYGYTF; j_gene: TRBJ1-2; v_gene: TRBV5-1; abundance: few; d_gene: NA
CDR3nt: TGCGCCAGCAGCTGGGGGACTAGCGGCAATGAGCAGTTCTTC; CDR3aa: CASSWGTSGNEQFF; j_gene: TRBJ2-1; v_gene: TRBV5-1; abundance: few; d_gene: TRBD2
CDR3nt: TGTGCCAGTAAGGGCGGGGCTAGCACCGGGGAGCTGTTTTTT; CDR3aa: CASKGGASTGELFF; j_gene: TRBJ2-2; v_gene: TRBV19; abundance: NA; d_gene: NA
CDR3nt: TGTGCCAGCAGTGAAGCGCTCGGGACAGGCTCCTACGAGCAGTACTTC; CDR3aa: CASSEALGTGSYEQYF; j_gene: TRBJ2-7; v_gene: TRBV6-1; abundance: NA; d_gene: TRBD1
CDR3nt: TGCAGCGTTGAAGATGCGGGGGCGGGGGAGCAGTACTTC; CDR3aa: CSVEDAGAGEQYF; j_gene: TRBJ2-7; v_gene: TRBV29-1; abundance: many; d_gene: NA
CDR3nt: TGTGCGAGTGGGGGACAGGCCTACGAGCAGTACTTC; CDR3aa: CASGGQAYEQYF; j_gene: TRBJ2-7; v_gene: TRBV19; abundance: NA; d_gene: TRBD1
CDR3nt: TGTGCCAGCAGTTTATGGACAGAAAAACTGTTTTTT; CDR3aa: CASSLWTEKLFF; j_gene: TRBJ1-4; v_gene: TRBV28; abundance: NA; d_gene: NA
CDR3nt: TGTGCTAGTGGTTTGTGGGGGCTTGATGAAAAACTGTTTTTT; CDR3aa: CASGLWGLDEKLFF; j_gene: TRBJ1-4; v_gene: TRBV12-5; abundance: NA; d_gene: NA
CDR3nt: TGCAGCGTTGTTCTAAGGGGAGGAAGCACCGGGGAGCTGTTTTTT; CDR3aa: CSVVLRGGSTGELFF; j_gene: TRBJ2-2; v_gene: TRBV29-1; abundance: NA; d_gene: NA
CDR3nt: TGCGCCAGCAGCGAGACAGGATCCCCCACAGATACGCAGTATTTT; CDR3aa: CASSETGSPTDTQYF; j_gene: TRBJ2-3; v_gene: TRBV5-1; abundance: few; d_gene: NA
CDR3nt: TGTGCCAGCAGCTTACAGCGTATCACCTACGAGCAGTACTTC; CDR3aa: CASSLQRITYEQYF; j_gene: TRBJ2-7; v_gene: TRBV11-2; abundance: NA; d_gene: NA
CDR3nt: TGTGCCAGCTCACCACCGGCAGGGGGAAACACCGGGGAGCTGTTTTTT; CDR3aa: CASSPPAGGNTGELFF; j_gene: TRBJ2-2; v_gene: TRBV18; abundance: NA; d_gene: TRBD1
CDR3nt: TGCGCCAGCAGTGAGTCGCGTCTAGCGGCAGCAGGGTTGGATGAGCAGTTCTTC; CDR3aa: CASSESRLAAAGLDEQFF; j_gene: TRBJ2-1; v_gene: TRBV10-1; abundance: few; d_gene: TRBD2
CDR3nt: TGTGCCAGCAGTGACGACTTCAATGAGCAGTTCTTC; CDR3aa: CASSDDFNEQFF; j_gene: TRBJ2-1; v_gene: TRBV2; abundance: few; d_gene: NA
CDR3nt: TGTGCCAGCAGAGGACAGGGAAGAGGCAATCAGCCCCAGCATTTT; CDR3aa: CASRGQGRGNQPQHF; j_gene: TRBJ1-5; v_gene: TRBV28; abundance: few; d_gene: TRBD1
CDR3nt: TGTGCCAGCAGCTTAGTATCGCGGGATGAGCAGTTCTTC; CDR3aa: CASSLVSRDEQFF; j_gene: TRBJ2-1; v_gene: TRBV7-2; abundance: NA; d_gene: NA
CDR3nt: TGTGCCAGCAGCACACTAGCGGGTTACACAGATACGCAGTATTTT; CDR3aa: CASSTLAGYTDTQYF; j_gene: TRBJ2-3; v_gene: TRBV7-8; abundance: few; d_gene: TRBD2
CDR3nt: TGTGCCAGCAGTCCCGAATATGGACAAAAGATCGAGCAGTACTTC; CDR3aa: CASSPEYGQKIEQYF; j_gene: TRBJ2-7; v_gene: TRBV6-5; abundance: large; d_gene: NA
CDR3nt: TGTGCCAGCAGTAATCTCCCCTCAGGGATCACTGAAGCTTTCTTT; CDR3aa: CASSNLPSGITEAFF; j_gene: TRBJ1-1; v_gene: TRBV27; abundance: NA; d_gene: NA
CDR3nt: TGTGCCAGCAGCTATAGGACAGGGGGAGATTCTGGGGCCAACGTCCTGACTTTC; CDR3aa: CASSYRTGGDSGANVLTF; j_gene: TRBJ2-6; v_gene: TRBV7-2; abundance: few; d_gene: TRBD1
CDR3nt: TGTGCCACCAGCAGAGATCGGACAGCGCTTGAAGCTTTCTTT; CDR3aa: CATSRDRTALEAFF; j_gene: TRBJ1-1; v_gene: TRBV15; abundance: few; d_gene: NA
CDR3nt: TGTGCCTGGGGGGGGACAGACCAAGAGACCCAGTACTTC; CDR3aa: CAWGGTDQETQYF; j_gene: TRBJ2-5; v_gene: TRBV30; abundance: NA; d_gene: NA
CDR3nt: TGTGCCAGCAGCTTACTGGCTAGTTTTGCCTACGAGCAGTACTTC; CDR3aa: CASSLLASFAYEQYF; j_gene: TRBJ2-7; v_gene: TRBV7-2; abundance: NA; d_gene: NA
CDR3nt: TGTGCTAGTGGTTTGATTTTAGCGGGAGGGCCCCACGAGCAGTACTTC; CDR3aa: CASGLILAGGPHEQYF; j_gene: TRBJ2-7; v_gene: TRBV12-5; abundance: few; d_gene: TRBD2
CDR3nt: TGCAGCGTTGAAGAGGTTGGCAGGTCCAGCGGGGAGCTGTTTTTT; CDR3aa: CSVEEVGRSSGELFF; j_gene: TRBJ2-2; v_gene: TRBV29-1; abundance: NA; d_gene: NA
CDR3nt: TGTGCCAGCAGCTGGAAGGATTTTAGGGGGAGGGATAGCACAGATACGCAGTATTTT; CDR3aa: CASSWKDFRGRDSTDTQYF; j_gene: TRBJ2-3; v_gene: TRBV5-4; abundance: NA; d_gene: NA
CDR3nt: TGTGCCAGCAGCTCTGCCGAGGGCGACGAGCAGTACTTC; CDR3aa: CASSSAEGDEQYF; j_gene: TRBJ2-7; v_gene: TRBV7-2; abundance: few; d_gene: NA
CDR3nt: TGTGCCAGCAGCGTAGACAGGGGCCACTCCACAGATACGCAGTATTTT; CDR3aa: CASSVDRGHSTDTQYF; j_gene: TRBJ2-3; v_gene: TRBV9; abundance: few; d_gene: TRBD1
CDR3nt: TGTGCCAGCAGTGAAGCCCTAGGATACAATGAGCAGTTCTTC; CDR3aa: CASSEALGYNEQFF; j_gene: TRBJ2-1; v_gene: TRBV6-1; abundance: NA; d_gene: NA
CDR3nt: TGCAGCGTTGGTCCTTCGGGGAAGACACCGAGCTCCTACAATGAGCAGTTCTTC; CDR3aa: CSVGPSGKTPSSYNEQFF; j_gene: TRBJ2-1; v_gene: TRBV29-1; abundance: few; d_gene: NA